Each of the 23 T cell receptor beta chains below was sequenced from the same sample in a study of cytomegalovirus exposure and HLA in healthy donors. The method was immunoSEQ multiplex PCR; TCRdb's version includes in-frame clones alone and lacks a portion of them. The table shows about 140,000 clones, with 86% occurring only once. Specimen: PBMCs. The receptors here all came from a young man in good health and CMV-seronegative.

The rearrangement joins TRBV7-2 to TRBJ1-2; perhaps TRBD1 as D (5 bases). The ends were cut back, 0 bases at V and 7 bases at J, with 18 bases in the middle. This CDR3 region has 16 residues. CDR1 is SGHTA and CDR2 is FQGNSA in the germline V gene. CDR3 sequence reads: CASSLASGPMSLGYTF. DNA of the CDR3: TGTGCCAGCAGCTTAGCGTCAGGGCCAATGAGTCTTGGCTACACCTTC.

The J gene is TRBJ2-3, the V gene TRBV2; D is possibly TRBD2 (5 bases). CDR1 and CDR2 from the germline V gene are SNHLY and FYNNEI. CDR3 size: 15 residues. The V end lost 6 bases, the J end lost 2 bases, and 15 bases lay between the germline ends. The CDR3 sequence is CASREKGVPTDTQYF. CDR3 bases: TGTGCCAGCAGGGAAAAGGGAGTCCCCACAGATACGCAGTATTTT.

The V and J genes are TRBV5-1 and TRBJ2-3, with TRBD2 matching 13 bases. The germline V gene encodes CDR1 SGHRS and CDR2 YFSETQ. J was trimmed by 2 bases and V by 2 bases; bases with no gene match: 5. The CDR3 consists of 17 residues. The CDR3 region is CASSFTGTSGDTDTQYF. For the CDR3, the DNA is TGCGCCAGCAGCTTCACCGGGACTAGCGGGGACACAGATACGCAGTATTTT.

This sequence joins TRBV6-6 and TRBJ2-1; tentative D call: TRBD2 (6 bases). CDR3 length: 14 residues. Trimming shortened V by 5 bases and J by 5 bases, and 13 bases separated the two germline ends. Germline V CDR1 and CDR2: MNHNY, SVGAGI (reference sequence). The CDR3 nucleotides read TGTGCCAGCAGTGGCAGGAGGGGCCACAATGAGCAGTTCTTC. Protein sequence: CASSGRRGHNEQFF.

This chain joins TRBV7-9 and TRBJ2-7, with 10 bases lining up with TRBD1. The CDR3 spans 15 residues. J gave up 6 bases and V 3 bases, and 8 bases lay outside the gene matches. CDR1 is SEHNR, CDR2 FQNEAQ, per germline (reference sequence). CDR3 protein: CASSFRDRGAGEQYF. For the CDR3, the DNA is TGTGCCAGCAGCTTCCGGGACAGGGGAGCTGGCGAGCAGTACTTC.

The chain combines TRBV25-1 with TRBJ2-2; 10 bases fit TRBD1. The germline V gene has CDR1 MGHDK and CDR2 SYGVNS. This CDR3 has 17 amino acids. J gave up 4 bases and V 4 bases, and 9 bases lay outside the gene matches. The CDR3 DNA sequence: TGTGCCAGCAGTGGAGGAGTGTGGACAGGGGGCACCGGGGAGCTGTTTTTT. Translated: CASSGGVWTGGTGELFF.

The rearrangement uses TRBV6-1 and TRBJ1-3, with a possible D match to TRBD1 (5 bases). This CDR3 contains 15 residues. V lost 2 bases and J lost 8, with 16 bases in between. Per the germline V gene, CDR1 is MNHNS and CDR2 is SASEGT. CDR3 in DNA: TGTGCCAGCAGTGAACGGGGGGTAATGCGAGACACCATATATTTT. It yields the protein CASSERGVMRDTIYF.

This chain joins TRBV19 and TRBJ1-2; D is uncertain. Trimming left V 3 bases short and J 0 bases short, with 8 bases between. The germline gives CDR1 LNHDA, CDR2 SQIVND (reference sequence). The CDR3 consists of 14 residues. The CDR3 loop is CASSMVAANYGYTF. In DNA, the CDR3 is TGTGCCAGTAGTATGGTGGCGGCTAACTATGGCTACACCTTC. The whole variable domain, remainder taken from reference TRBV19 and TRBJ1-2, is DGGITQSPKYLFRKEGQNVTLSCEQNLNHDAMYWYRQDPGQGLRLIYYSQIVNDFQKGDIAEGYSVSREKKESFPLTVTSAQKNPTAFYLCASSMVAANYGYTFGSGTRLTVV.

J is TRBJ2-3 and V is TRBV6-5, with D perhaps matching TRBD1 (6 bases). Germline V gene data show CDR1 as MNHEY and CDR2 as SVGAGI. The CDR3 has 12 residues. V gave up 6 bases and J gave up 7 bases, with 11 bases separating them. CDR3 in DNA: TGTGCCAGCAGAGATACAGGGAATACGCAGTATTTT. Translated: CASRDTGNTQYF.

The chain employs TRBV6-5 and TRBJ2-2; 11 nucleotides agree with TRBD2. Germline loops: CDR1 MNHEY, CDR2 SVGAGI. The CDR3 contains 16 residues. V lost 4 bases and J lost 1; bases outside the gene matches: 2. The CDR3 sequence: CASSFTSGGNTGELFF. As DNA, the CDR3 is TGTGCCAGCAGTTTCACTAGCGGGGGGAACACCGGGGAGCTGTTTTTT.

This rearrangement joins TRBV18 to TRBJ2-2, with TRBD2 identical over 11 bases. This CDR3 contains 17 residues. Germline lookup yields CDR1 KGHSH and CDR2 LQKENI. Trimming cost V 3 bases and J 0 bases; bases outside gene matches: 3. CDR3 DNA sequence: TGTGCCAGCTCACCCGGACTAGCGGGTACGAACACCGGGGAGCTGTTTTTT. This encodes CASSPGLAGTNTGELFF.

For the CDR3, the DNA is TGTGCCAGTAGTAACATCGGGGAGCAGGGGAAAAAGCAGTACTTC. It yields the protein CASSNIGEQGKKQYF. V gene TRBV19 combines with J gene TRBJ2-7; maybe TRBD1 (6 bases). The CDR3 spans 15 residues. V was cut by 4 bases and J by 8 bases, with 21 bases left in between. Per germline, CDR1 LNHDA and CDR2 SQIVND (reference sequence).

The CDR3, as DNA: TGTGCCAGCAGCTTAGGAAGCGGACCTGAGAGGGGGGAGCTGTTTTTT. Translated, it gives CASSLGSGPERGELFF. The chain carries TRBV7-9 and TRBJ2-2, with a weak D call TRBD2 (5 bases). Germline V CDR1 and CDR2: SEHNR, FQNEAQ (reference sequence). With 1 base removed from V and 8 bases from J, the gap between germline ends came to 17 bases. CDR3 size: 16 residues.

This clone has more than one count but fewer than ten. The chain couples TRBV15 to TRBJ2-7, with D tentatively TRBD1 (6 bases). Trimming left V 1 base short and J 5 bases short, with 15 bases between. The germline CDR1 and CDR2 sequences are LNHNV and YYDKDF (reference sequence). The CDR3 loop spans 15 amino acids. This CDR3 is CATSRASGQNDEQYF. DNA for the CDR3: TGTGCCACCAGCAGAGCTTCAGGACAGAACGACGAGCAGTACTTC.

The V call is TRBV11-2, the J call TRBJ1-6; D perhaps matches TRBD1 (5 bases). The V end was cut by 3 bases, the J end by 4 bases, with 19 bases between. Germline V gene data show CDR1 as SGHAT and CDR2 as FQNNGV. This CDR3 region has 18 residues. The CDR3 loop reads CASSFPTKQDPYNSPLHF. DNA for the CDR3: TGTGCCAGCAGCTTCCCCACGAAACAGGATCCTTATAATTCACCCCTCCACTTT.

The J gene is TRBJ2-3, the V gene TRBV11-2; 10 bases agree with TRBD1. Trimming at V came to 3 bases and at J to 2 bases, leaving 2 bases not matched to a gene. Germline V lookup: CDR1 SGHAT, CDR2 FQNNGV. CDR3 length: 15 residues. This chain's CDR3 is CASSLGQGHTDTQYF. The CDR3 nucleotides read TGTGCCAGCAGCTTGGGACAGGGGCACACAGATACGCAGTATTTT.

This sequence joins TRBV5-1 and TRBJ2-1; 10 positions agree with TRBD2. V was pared by 0 bases and J by 7 bases, with 7 bases of the junction left unmatched. The germline gives CDR1 SGHRS, CDR2 YFSETQ. The CDR3 is 16 residues long. CDR3 loop: CASSLGAGGSFNEQFF. The CDR3 region has the DNA TGCGCCAGCAGCTTGGGAGCGGGGGGGTCTTTTAATGAGCAGTTCTTC.

This chain links TRBV9 with TRBJ2-3, with 11 bases that match TRBD2. The CDR3 is made up of 14 amino acids. The junction had 2 bases not matched to a gene; V was cut back by 2 bases and J by 6 bases. Germline loops: CDR1 SGDLS, CDR2 YYNGEE. CDR3 DNA sequence: TGTGCCAGCAGCGTTAGCGGGAGGGTGGATACGCAGTATTTT. This translates into CASSVSGRVDTQYF.

The chain's CDR3 is CASSFGLAGKDEQFF. CDR3 sequence (DNA): TGTGCCAGCAGTTTCGGACTAGCGGGAAAAGACGAGCAGTTCTTC. The chain employs TRBV28 and TRBJ2-1; 12 positions match TRBD2. Unmatched junction bases numbered 7, after V lost 3 bases and J lost 10 bases. Per germline, CDR1 MDHEN and CDR2 SYDVKM. The CDR3 has 15 amino acids.

The gene calls are TRBV12-5 and TRBJ1-3; no firm D call. The V end lost 6 bases, the J end lost 0 bases, and 9 bases lay between the germline ends. CDR3 length: 14 residues. Germline CDR1 LGHNT, CDR2 FRNRAP. The CDR3 nucleotides are TGTGCTAGTGGGGAGGTCAACTCTGGAAACACCATATATTTT. It encodes CASGEVNSGNTIYF.

The chain couples TRBV15 to TRBJ2-7, with a tentative D call TRBD1 (6 bases). Trimming took off 1 base at V and 4 bases at J, with 14 bases between the two ends. The CDR3 length is 15 residues. Per germline, CDR1 LNHNV and CDR2 YYDKDF (reference sequence). The CDR3 is CATSRGKGVQYEQYF. Here the CDR3 DNA reads TGTGCCACCAGCAGAGGGAAGGGGGTCCAGTACGAGCAGTACTTC.

This clone appeared a single time. The chain couples TRBV9 to TRBJ2-5, with TRBD2 identical over 12 bases. CDR1 is SGDLS and CDR2 is YYNGEE in the germline V gene. V lost 3 bases and J lost 5; bases outside the gene matches: 5. The CDR3 has 15 amino acids. The CDR3 loop reads CASSAGLAGSETQYF. The CDR3 region has the DNA TGTGCCAGCAGCGCCGGACTAGCGGGGAGCGAGACCCAGTACTTC. The entire variable domain, with the rest obtained from reference TRBV9 and TRBJ2-5, is as follows: DSGVTQTPKHLITATGQRVTLRCSPRSGDLSVYWYQQSLDQGLQFLIQYYNGEERAKGNILERFSAQQFPDLHSELNLSSLELGDSALYFCASSAGLAGSETQYFGPGTRLLVL.

This clone showed up just once. This chain joins TRBV7-2 and TRBJ2-5, with 10 bases lining up with TRBD1. The CDR3 is made up of 14 amino acids. Unmatched junction bases numbered 8, after V lost 8 bases and J lost 5 bases. Germline-derived CDR1 and CDR2 are SGHTA and FQGNSA. CDR3 sequence: CASGPDRGRETQYF. The CDR3 DNA is TGTGCCAGCGGCCCTGACAGGGGGCGGGAGACCCAGTACTTC. The full variable domain, rest sourced from reference TRBV7-2 and TRBJ2-5, is GAGVSQSPSNKVTEKGKDVELRCDPISGHTALYWYRQSLGQGLEFLIYFQGNSAPDKSGLPSDRFSAERTGGSVSTLTIQRTQQEDSAVYLCASGPDRGRETQYFGPGTRLLVL.